Each of the 6 T cell receptor beta chains below was sequenced from the same sample in a study of blood T cell repertoires in COVID-19. Method: immunoSEQ multiplex PCR; TCRdb's copy keeps in-frame clones and lacks some. The table lists about 46,000 clones, over 70% of them singletons. The material sequenced was peripheral blood. These receptors all stem from a human donor in a cohort sampled during active COVID-19.

J is TRBJ2-5 and V is TRBV10-3; a weak D match, TRBD1 (5 bases). Trimming took 0 bases from V and 5 from J, leaving 22 bases between them. From germline, CDR1 is ENHRY and CDR2 SYGVKD. The CDR3 extends over 18 amino acids. In nucleotides, the CDR3 is TGTGCCATCAGTGAGTCGACTGGGTCGGACACTACTTCGGAGACCCAGTACTTC. Translating it yields CAISESTGSDTTSETQYF.

This sequence joins TRBV7-2 and TRBJ2-7; 9 nucleotides align to TRBD1. Trimming took 5 bases from V and 3 from J; bases not matched to a gene: 8. The V gene's germline CDR1 is SGHTA and CDR2 FQGNSA. CDR3 size: 15 residues. The CDR3 DNA reads as TGTGCCAGCAGCCCCGGACAGGGGACCTTCTACGAGCAGTACTTC. This encodes CASSPGQGTFYEQYF.

This clone was seen only once. The genes are TRBV10-2 and TRBJ2-1; D possibly corresponds to TRBD2 (6 bases). Trimming cost V 6 bases and J 7 bases, with 16 bases left between them. The CDR3 spans 14 residues. Germline V gene lookup returns CDR1 WSHSY and CDR2 SAAADI. In nucleotides, the CDR3 is TGCGCCAGCAGCGGCGGGACTTGGGCGAATGAGCAGTTCTTC. Protein: CASSGGTWANEQFF.

This rearrangement joins TRBV11-2 to TRBJ2-2; 9 positions match TRBD1. Trimming cost V 5 bases and J 6 bases; bases outside gene matches: 7. This CDR3 has 15 amino acids. Germline CDR1 reads SGHAT; CDR2 reads FQNNGV. This CDR3 reads CASSLGQGWAGELFF. In DNA form, the CDR3 reads TGTGCCAGCAGCCTCGGACAGGGGTGGGCCGGGGAGCTGTTTTTT.

This clone was seen only a few times. This chain uses TRBV7-9 with TRBJ1-4; D is possibly TRBD1 (6 bases). V was pared by 5 bases and J by 0 bases, with 10 bases between. Germline lookup yields CDR1 SEHNR and CDR2 FQNEAQ (reference sequence). The CDR3 is 15 residues long. The CDR3 nucleotides are TGTGCCAGCAGCCCCAGGGGTGCAACTAATGAAAAACTGTTTTTT. Translating it yields CASSPRGATNEKLFF.

This clone counts as medium-sized. The rearrangement joins TRBV19 to TRBJ2-7; 9 positions match TRBD1. Germline assignment: CDR1 LNHDA and CDR2 SQIVND (reference sequence). V shed 5 bases and J 2 bases; nucleotides not matched to a gene: 4. The CDR3 length is 14 residues. CDR3 protein: CASSAGTGPYEQYF. CDR3 in DNA: TGTGCCAGTAGTGCCGGGACAGGGCCCTACGAGCAGTACTTC. Filled out from reference TRBV19 and TRBJ2-7, the complete variable domain reads DGGITQSPKYLFRKEGQNVTLSCEQNLNHDAMYWYRQDPGQGLRLIYYSQIVNDFQKGDIAEGYSVSREKKESFPLTVTSAQKNPTAFYLCASSAGTGPYEQYFGPGTRLTVT.